The rows below give T cell receptor beta chains drawn from one sample of a study of response to subunit inactivated influenza vaccine. In TCRdb, the RT-PCR reads were re-called with MiXCR into one record per CDR3 protein. The repertoire includes 500,000 to 750,000 distinct CDR3 sequences, 11% to 15% of them detected once, and approximately 10% sits in the top ten. The sequencing used PBMCs from blood, collected 11 to 12 days after vaccination. The receptors here all came from a man between 45 and 60 years old who received an inactivated influenza vaccine. Each CDR3 is given with its conserved first and last residue. D genes are given only for firm matches. The listing skips clone size in some rows; elsewhere it reads once, few, many or a size class.

cdr3_nt cdr3_aa clone_size j_call v_call d_call
TGCAGTGCTAGAAATCCGGGGGCCATCTACAATGAGCAGTTCTTC CSARNPGAIYNEQFF few TRBJ2-1 TRBV20-1 NA
TGTGCCAGCAGCTTAATGGGGGCGGCGTCCCGCTACGAGCAGTACTTC CASSLMGAASRYEQYF NA TRBJ2-7 TRBV7-2 NA
TGCAGTGGTGTGTCGGGGATGTCAGCGGGCGAGCAGTACTTC CSGVSGMSAGEQYF NA TRBJ2-7 TRBV20-1 NA
TGTGCCAGCAGCGAGACCGGGACTAGCGGGAAAAGATCCAGTCAGTACTTC CASSETGTSGKRSSQYF NA TRBJ2-4 TRBV14 TRBD2
TGTGCCAGCAGCTTAGCGCTGGCAGACCAAGAGACCCAGTACTTC CASSLALADQETQYF many TRBJ2-5 TRBV7-9 NA
TGCAGTGCTCAGGACAGGGTGGTCCTTAACTATGGCTACACCTTC CSAQDRVVLNYGYTF few TRBJ1-2 TRBV20-1 TRBD1
TGCGCCAGCAGCTTAGGGACAGGGCCCGTTGCAGATACGCAGTATTTT CASSLGTGPVADTQYF NA TRBJ2-3 TRBV5-1 TRBD1
TGTGCCAGCTCACCACAGCCTAGCGGGGGTTACAATGAGCAGTTCTTC CASSPQPSGGYNEQFF NA TRBJ2-1 TRBV18 TRBD2
TGCGCCAGCAGCGTACTGACAGGGAACACTGAAGCTTTCTTT CASSVLTGNTEAFF NA TRBJ1-1 TRBV5-1 NA
TGTGCCAGCAGCGCCGATAGAGGAGAGACCCAGTACTTC CASSADRGETQYF NA TRBJ2-5 TRBV11-3 NA
TGTGCCAGCAGTTTAGGGAGAGGGGGCAATAGAAACACAGATACGCAGTATTTT CASSLGRGGNRNTDTQYF NA TRBJ2-3 TRBV12-3/TRBV12-4 TRBD1
TGTGCCAGCAGCTTTGGGGAGTCGGGCATTCAGTACTTC CASSFGESGIQYF few TRBJ2-4 TRBV7-2 NA
TGTGCCAGCAGTTTAGATCCCCCCAGGGGGACTGAAGCTTTCTTT CASSLDPPRGTEAFF few TRBJ1-1 TRBV12-3/TRBV12-4 TRBD1
TGTGCCAGCAGTGACTCGAGTGGGGTTTCAGGGGCCAACGTCCTGACTTTC CASSDSSGVSGANVLTF NA TRBJ2-6 TRBV6-4 NA
TGTGCCAGCAGCAGTGCAGGGTTGAACACTGAAGCTTTCTTT CASSSAGLNTEAFF few TRBJ1-1 TRBV3-1 NA